The T cell receptor beta chain described here comes from a study of blood T cell repertoires in COVID-19. Sequencing used immunoSEQ multiplex PCR; TCRdb keeps in-frame clones, though not all of them. The sample holds 110,000 to 150,000 clones, approximately 78% seen once. Looked up from germline, CDR1 is WNHNN and CDR2 is SYGVQD (reference sequence). This CDR3 spans 18 amino acids. Trimming at V came to 4 bases and at J to 0 bases, leaving 12 bases not matched to a gene. Sequencing was performed on PBMCs or T cells enriched from blood (not recorded which). V usage is TRBV10-1 and J usage is TRBJ1-1; 9 bases line up with TRBD1. The receptor was derived from a woman aged 50 to 60 who had recovered from COVID-19. CDR3 coding DNA: TGCGCCAGCAGTGTCATACAGGGGGCTTCTCTTTTGAACACTGAAGCTTTCTTT. Its translation is CASSVIQGASLLNTEAFF.